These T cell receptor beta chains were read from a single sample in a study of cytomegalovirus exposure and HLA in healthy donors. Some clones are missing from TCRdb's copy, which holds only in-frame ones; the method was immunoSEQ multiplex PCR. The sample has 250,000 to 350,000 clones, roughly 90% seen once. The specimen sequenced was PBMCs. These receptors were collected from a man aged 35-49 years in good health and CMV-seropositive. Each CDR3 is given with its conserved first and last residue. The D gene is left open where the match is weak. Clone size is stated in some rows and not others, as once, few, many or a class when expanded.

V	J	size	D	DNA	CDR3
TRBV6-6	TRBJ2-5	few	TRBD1	TGTGCCAGCAGTTCACTATATACCACAGGGGCAATGACCCAGTACTTC	CASSSLYTTGAMTQYF
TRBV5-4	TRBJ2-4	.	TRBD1	TGTGCCAGCAGCCCCGGGACAGGGGGTATACTAGCCAAAAACATTCAGTACTTC	CASSPGTGGILAKNIQYF
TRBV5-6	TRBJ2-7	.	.	TGTGCCAGCAGCAACGAACAAAACTCCTACGAGCAGTACTTC	CASSNEQNSYEQYF
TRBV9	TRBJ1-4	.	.	TGTGCCAGCAGCGTAAGTCAGGGTGGAGAAAAACTGTTTTTT	CASSVSQGGEKLFF
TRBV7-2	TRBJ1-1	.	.	TGTGCCAGCAGCTTTACAGGGTCTTGGGGCACTGAAGCTTTCTTT	CASSFTGSWGTEAFF
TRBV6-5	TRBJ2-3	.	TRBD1	TGTGCCAGCAATTATGGGACAGCTAGCACAGATACGCAGTATTTT	CASNYGTASTDTQYF
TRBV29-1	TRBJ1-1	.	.	TGCAGCGTTGAGTTTCTGGGGGGAACTGAAGCTTTCTTT	CSVEFLGGTEAFF
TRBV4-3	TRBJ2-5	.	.	TGCGCCAGCAGCCAAGATGGAGGGGAGACCCAGTACTTC	CASSQDGGETQYF
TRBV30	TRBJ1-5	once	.	TGTGCCTGGAGGCCGGGGAATCAGCCCCAGCATTTT	CAWRPGNQPQHF
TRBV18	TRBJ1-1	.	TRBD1	TGTGCCAGCTCTCAACGACAGGGGATGAACACTGAAGCTTTCTTT	CASSQRQGMNTEAFF
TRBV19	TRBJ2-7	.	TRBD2	TGTGCCAGCGCGACTAGCGGGAGTTATGGCGAGCAGTACTTC	CASATSGSYGEQYF
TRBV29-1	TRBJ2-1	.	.	TGCAGCGTTGAAGAACTTCAATACAATGAGCAGTTCTTC	CSVEELQYNEQFF
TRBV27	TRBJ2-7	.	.	TGTGCCAGTGGCACCTACGAGCAGTACTTC	CASGTYEQYF
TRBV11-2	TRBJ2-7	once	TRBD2	TGTGCCAGCAGCATGTTCGGCGGGAGGGCTACCTACGAGCAGTACTTC	CASSMFGGRATYEQYF
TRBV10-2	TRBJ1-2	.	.	TGCGCCAGCAGGAGCCGGGAGAATGGCTACACCTTC	CASRSRENGYTF
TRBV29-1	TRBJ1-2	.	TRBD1	TGCAGCGCTCGGACAGGGGGCGGGTACGGGGGCTACACCTTC	CSARTGGGYGGYTF
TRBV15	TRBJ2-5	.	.	TGTGCCACCAGCAGAGATCGCAGGGCCGAGACCCAGTACTTC	CATSRDRRAETQYF
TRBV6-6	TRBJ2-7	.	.	TGTGCCAGCAGTGACAGATCTCAGCAGTACTTC	CASSDRSQQYF
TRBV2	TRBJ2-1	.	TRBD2	TGTGCCAGCAGGGTCGCGGGGGGGCCCTACAATGAGCAGTTCTTC	CASRVAGGPYNEQFF
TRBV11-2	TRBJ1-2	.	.	TGTGCCAGCAGCCTCCCGGGTCCAAGCACCTTC	CASSLPGPSTF
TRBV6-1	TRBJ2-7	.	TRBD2	TGTGCCACGGACCGGGGACTAGCTCCTAACTACGAGCAGTACTTC	CATDRGLAPNYEQYF
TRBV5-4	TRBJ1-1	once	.	TGTGCCAGCAGCTCCAAAACCGGAGGGGTAACTGAAGCTTTCTTT	CASSSKTGGVTEAFF
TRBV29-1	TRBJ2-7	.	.	TGCAGCGTTGGCTTAGGGGGCTCCTACGAGCAGTACTTC	CSVGLGGSYEQYF
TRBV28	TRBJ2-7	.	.	TGTGCCAGCAGTTTCTCGGACAGAGACTACGAGCAGTACTTC	CASSFSDRDYEQYF
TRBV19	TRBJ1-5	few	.	TGTGCCAGTAGTGGGGGGTTTCAGCCCCAGCATTTT	CASSGGFQPQHF
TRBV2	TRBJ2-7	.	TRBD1	TGTGCCAGTGGGACAGGGCTCGACGAGCAGTACTTC	CASGTGLDEQYF
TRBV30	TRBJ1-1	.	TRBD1	TGTGCCTGGAGTGTACGAGGACAGGGGGCAAGAGATACTGAAGCTTTCTTT	CAWSVRGQGARDTEAFF
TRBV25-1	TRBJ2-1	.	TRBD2	TGTGCCAGCAGTGAATTCGGGAGCGGGGTCTACAATGAGCAGTTCTTC	CASSEFGSGVYNEQFF
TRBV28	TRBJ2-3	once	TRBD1	TGTGCCAGCAGTTTACCCCCGGGACAGGGGGCGACGGATACGCAGTATTTT	CASSLPPGQGATDTQYF
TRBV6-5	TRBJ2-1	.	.	TGTGCCAGCAGCATCGGGATAGTCCGCGGTGAGCAGTTCTTC	CASSIGIVRGEQFF
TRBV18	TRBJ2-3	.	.	TGTGCCAGCTCACCACTATCCAGGGAGGAGACAGATACGCAGTATTTT	CASSPLSREETDTQYF
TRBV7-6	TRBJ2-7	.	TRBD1	TGTGCCAGCAGCCGAGATGCGACAGGGGTCGAGCAGTACTTC	CASSRDATGVEQYF
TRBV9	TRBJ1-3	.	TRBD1	TGTGCCAGCAGCGATGGGACAGGAGCTGGAAACACCATATATTTT	CASSDGTGAGNTIYF
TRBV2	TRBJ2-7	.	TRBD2	TGTGGTAGCGGGAGGTTCCCCGCTGACTCCTACGAGCAGTACTTC	CGSGRFPADSYEQYF
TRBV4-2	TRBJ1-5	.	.	TGTGCCAGCAGCCAACTGCGGGTCGACAATCAGCCCCAGCATTTT	CASSQLRVDNQPQHF
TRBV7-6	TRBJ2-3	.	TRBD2	TGTGCCAGCAGTCTCCCGGGTGCGGGAGCAAGGACAGATACGCAGTATTTT	CASSLPGAGARTDTQYF
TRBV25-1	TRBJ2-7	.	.	TGTGCCAGCAGTGAAAAGATGCCGGGACAATACGAGCAGTACTTC	CASSEKMPGQYEQYF
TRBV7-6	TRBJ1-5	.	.	TGTGCCAGCAGCTTAGGGGCAGGGGCACAGCCCCAGCATTTT	CASSLGAGAQPQHF
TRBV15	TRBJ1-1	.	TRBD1	TGTGCCACCAGCATATGGACAGGGGGTGGCACTGAAGCTTTCTTT	CATSIWTGGGTEAFF
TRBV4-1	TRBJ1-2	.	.	TGCGCCAGCAGCCAAGAAAGAGGGAATGGCTACACCTTC	CASSQERGNGYTF
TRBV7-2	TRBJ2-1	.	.	TGTGCCAGCAGCCGGACAGTTAATGAGCAGTTCTTC	CASSRTVNEQFF
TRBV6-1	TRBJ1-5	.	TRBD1	TGTGCCAGCAGTGCAGACAGGGTAACCCAGCATTTT	CASSADRVTQHF
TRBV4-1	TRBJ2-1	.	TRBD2	TGCGCCAGCAGCCAAGATGGACTAGCGGGCAATGAGCAGTTCTTC	CASSQDGLAGNEQFF
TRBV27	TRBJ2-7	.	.	TGTGCCAGCAGTTTAAGAAGAGGTTACGAGCAGTACTTC	CASSLRRGYEQYF
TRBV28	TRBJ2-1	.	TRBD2	TGTGCCAGCAGTTTTCTAGCGGGGTACAATGAGCAGTTCTTC	CASSFLAGYNEQFF
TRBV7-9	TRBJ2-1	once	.	TGTGCCAGCAGCTTAACCTACTCCTACAATGAGCAGTTCTTC	CASSLTYSYNEQFF
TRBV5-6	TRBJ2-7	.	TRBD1	TGTGCCAGCAGCCGGGATGGACAGGGGGTCTACGAGCAGTACTTC	CASSRDGQGVYEQYF
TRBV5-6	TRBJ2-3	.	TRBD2	TGTGCCAGCAGCTTATCGGCTAGCGGGACAGATACGCAGTATTTT	CASSLSASGTDTQYF
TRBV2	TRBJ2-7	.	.	TGTGCCAGCAGTGACAGTACCTACGAGCAGTACTTC	CASSDSTYEQYF
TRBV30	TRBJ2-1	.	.	TGTGCCTGGAGTGTCGTTGAGCAGTTCTTC	CAWSVVEQFF
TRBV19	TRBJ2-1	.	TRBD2	TGTGCCAGTAGCCTTAGCGGGAGTGTCTACAATGAGCAGTTCTTC	CASSLSGSVYNEQFF
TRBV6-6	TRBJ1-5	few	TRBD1	TGTGCCAGCACACGACAGGGAAATCAGCCCCAGCATTTT	CASTRQGNQPQHF
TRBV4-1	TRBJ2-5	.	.	TGCGCCAGCAGCCAAGAACCCCCAGGAATCCAAGAGACCCAGTACTTC	CASSQEPPGIQETQYF
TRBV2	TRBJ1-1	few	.	TGTGCCAGCAGTGTATCCCGGGTGAACACTGAAGCTTTCTTT	CASSVSRVNTEAFF